These 3 T cell receptor beta chains share one sample of origin, sequenced in a study of cytomegalovirus exposure and HLA in healthy donors. Researchers ran the PCR with 60 Vbeta and 13 Jbeta primers. The assay was immunoSEQ multiplex PCR, and TCRdb's table has in-frame clones only and misses some. In all, the sample yields roughly 120,000 clones. Source material: PBMCs. The receptors here all came from a man aged 25-45 years in good health and CMV-seronegative.

This chain links TRBV29-1 with TRBJ2-5, with a weak D call TRBD1 (6 bases). Near its end, the DNA agrees better with TRBJ2-7, so the J call may be wrong. The CDR3 runs 14 residues. The germline V gene has CDR1 SQVTM and CDR2 ANQGSEA. CDR3 loop: CSVVGHESSYEQYF. In DNA form, the CDR3 reads TGCAGCGTTGTGGGACATGAGAGCTCCTACGAGCAGTACTTC.

This sequence joins TRBV30 and TRBJ2-1; 8 nucleotides line up with TRBD1. Losses at the gene ends were 8 bases for V and 2 bases for J; bases not matched to a gene: 5. The CDR3 runs to 13 residues. The germline V gene encodes CDR1 GTSNPN and CDR2 SVGIG (reference sequence). The CDR3 DNA reads as TGTGCCCACGGACAGGGCGCCTACAATGAGCAGTTCTTC. It translates to CAHGQGAYNEQFF.

V usage is TRBV5-1 and J usage is TRBJ2-1; D is perhaps TRBD1 (5 bases). Germline lookup yields CDR1 SGHRS and CDR2 YFSETQ. The length of the CDR3 is 14 residues. The V end was cut by 1 base, the J end by 2 bases, with 7 bases between. The CDR3 DNA reads as TGCGCCAGCAGCTTGCTGACAGCCTACAATGAGCAGTTCTTC. This translates into CASSLLTAYNEQFF.